The clone carrying this TCR beta chain came up a few times. This sample was included in a study of patients and donors after allogeneic stem cell transplantation. Each CDR3 protein is one row after TCRdb ran MiXCR on the RT-PCR reads. The data show 800,000 to 1,000,000 distinct CDR3 sequences, under 20% seen once. The clonotype was recovered from a human donor who was either an allogeneic HSCT recipient or a stem cell or donor lymphocyte infusion donor (not recorded which). It is not recorded whose cells these are; they may come from a transplant donor. The sample comprised blood, either unsorted or a sorted T cell fraction (not recorded which).

CDR3 protein: CASSLASGSSTDTQYF. The CDR3, as DNA: TGTGCCAGCAGCTTGGCTAGCGGGAGTTCCACAGATACGCAGTATTTT. This chain uses TRBV5-6 with TRBJ2-3; the match to TRBD2 covers 10 bases. The CDR3 sequence is 16 residues long. J lost 2 bases, V lost 0 bases, and 3 bases had no gene match. Germline CDR1 is SGHDT and CDR2 is YYEEEE.